Listed below are T cell receptor beta chains from one sample, sequenced in a study of PD-1 blockade in classical Hodgkin lymphoma. Sequencing used immunoSEQ multiplex PCR; TCRdb keeps in-frame clones, though not all of them. The data hold 10,000 to 15,000 clones, with over 80% observed a single time. Sequenced here: peripheral blood mononuclear cells (PBMCs), sampled at baseline. Every receptor here comes from a human donor with classical Hodgkin lymphoma. Each CDR3 is given with its conserved first and last residue. D genes are given only for firm matches. Size tells how often a clone was seen (once, few, many) or the class of an expanded clone, and some rows leave it out.

clone_size,j_call,v_call,d_call,cdr3_aa,cdr3_nt
few,TRBJ2-2,TRBV29-1,NA,CSVGNMGTGELFF,TGCAGCGTTGGGAATATGGGCACCGGGGAGCTGTTTTTT
NA,TRBJ2-3,TRBV6-1,NA,CASSRVLGSTDTQYF,TGTGCCAGCTCCCGGGTGTTAGGAAGCACAGATACGCAGTATTTT
NA,TRBJ2-3,TRBV11-3,NA,CASSLGRGNTQYF,TGTGCCAGCAGCTTAGGGAGGGGAAATACGCAGTATTTT
NA,TRBJ2-1,TRBV19,NA,CASSPSGWGGEQFF,TGTGCCAGTAGCCCCAGTGGATGGGGAGGTGAGCAGTTCTTC
once,TRBJ2-5,TRBV2,TRBD2,CASTLLAGVGEQYF,TGTGCCAGCACCCTACTAGCGGGAGTAGGTGAGCAGTACTTC
NA,TRBJ2-2,TRBV19,TRBD2,CASSISGGLGTGELFF,TGTGCCAGTAGTATTTCGGGGGGTTTAGGCACCGGGGAGCTGTTTTTT
NA,TRBJ2-5,TRBV18,TRBD2,CASSPRLAGETQYF,TGTGCCAGCTCACCCCGACTAGCGGGAGAGACCCAGTACTTC
few,TRBJ2-2,TRBV10-3,NA,CAISNTGELFF,TGTGCCATCAGTAACACCGGGGAGCTGTTTTTT
NA,TRBJ2-5,TRBV28,NA,CASSPWATTPQETQYF,TGTGCCAGCAGCCCCTGGGCGACTACTCCCCAAGAGACCCAGTACTTC
NA,TRBJ2-3,TRBV28,TRBD1,CASSRRTGYTDTQYF,TGTGCCAGCAGCAGGAGGACAGGGTATACAGATACGCAGTATTTT
few,TRBJ2-1,TRBV27,NA,CASSFQASSYNEQFF,TGTGCCAGCAGTTTCCAGGCCAGCTCCTACAATGAGCAGTTCTTC
few,TRBJ2-3,TRBV15,TRBD2,CATSRALREGRYTDTQYF,TGTGCCACCAGCAGAGCTCTACGGGAGGGCAGGTACACAGATACGCAGTATTTT
NA,TRBJ2-1,TRBV6-5,NA,CASKRDGYNEQFF,TGTGCCAGCAAGCGAGACGGGTACAATGAGCAGTTCTTC
NA,TRBJ2-5,TRBV6-5,TRBD2,CASSLGGRQETQYF,TGTGCCAGCAGCCTTGGCGGGAGACAAGAGACCCAGTACTTC
NA,TRBJ2-1,TRBV15,TRBD2,CATSWTSGPNEQFF,TGTGCCACCAGCTGGACTAGCGGCCCCAATGAGCAGTTCTTC
NA,TRBJ2-7,TRBV6-1,TRBD1,CASSVGTGFYEQYF,TGTGCCAGCAGTGTGGGGACAGGGTTCTACGAGCAGTACTTC
NA,TRBJ1-3,TRBV18,TRBD1,CASSPTGGNAGNTIYF,TGTGCCAGCTCACCGACAGGGGGCAACGCTGGAAACACCATATATTTT
NA,TRBJ2-1,TRBV5-4,TRBD2,CASRPGGRNEQFF,TGTGCCAGCCGCCCGGGAGGGCGGAATGAGCAGTTCTTC
few,TRBJ2-5,TRBV7-8,NA,CASSLAPGGLGETQYF,TGTGCCAGCAGCTTGGCCCCTGGTGGCCTAGGAGAGACCCAGTACTTC
NA,TRBJ2-4,TRBV15,NA,CATSRAPQGNSRNIQYF,TGTGCCACCAGCAGAGCACCTCAGGGTAACTCTAGAAACATTCAGTACTTC
NA,TRBJ2-3,TRBV5-6,TRBD2,CASSHGLARTDTQYF,TGTGCCAGCAGCCACGGACTAGCGCGCACAGATACGCAGTATTTT
NA,TRBJ1-3,TRBV6-6,NA,CASSYIWGVGNTIYF,TGTGCCAGCAGTTACATCTGGGGAGTTGGAAACACCATATATTTT
NA,TRBJ1-1,TRBV28,NA,CASSLWRGDTEAFF,TGTGCCAGCAGTTTGTGGCGGGGGGACACTGAAGCTTTCTTT
NA,TRBJ2-5,TRBV28,NA,CASSLFRGSRETQYF,TGTGCCAGCAGTTTATTCCGGGGTAGTAGGGAGACCCAGTACTTC
NA,TRBJ2-5,TRBV14,NA,CASSQSGSQETQYF,TGTGCCAGCAGCCAGTCCGGGAGCCAAGAGACCCAGTACTTC
NA,TRBJ2-3,TRBV6-1,TRBD2,CASSTPPGLTQYF,TGTGCCAGCAGTACACCGCCGGGACTAACGCAGTATTTT
NA,TRBJ2-1,TRBV9,NA,CASSVDNGANNEQFF,TGTGCCAGCAGCGTAGATAACGGGGCGAATAATGAGCAGTTCTTC
NA,TRBJ2-1,TRBV27,NA,CASSLFQGSYNEQFF,TGTGCCAGCAGTTTATTCCAGGGGTCCTACAATGAGCAGTTCTTC
NA,TRBJ1-2,TRBV27,NA,CASSFGLGGGYTF,TGTGCCAGCAGTTTCGGCCTCGGGGGCGGCTACACCTTC
NA,TRBJ1-1,TRBV11-2,NA,CASSPGGYTEAFF,TGTGCCAGCAGCCCCGGTGGGTACACTGAAGCTTTCTTT
NA,TRBJ1-5,TRBV6-6,NA,CASTSHPGSPQHF,TGTGCCAGCACCTCCCATCCCGGATCGCCCCAGCATTTT
once,TRBJ1-4,TRBV28,TRBD1,CASSLDRDRVVSNEKLFF,TGTGCCAGCAGTTTAGACCGGGACAGGGTGGTTTCTAATGAAAAACTGTTTTTT
NA,TRBJ2-7,TRBV28,NA,CASSPGPEDYEQYF,TGTGCCAGCAGTCCCGGTCCGGAAGACTACGAGCAGTACTTC
medium-sized,TRBJ1-2,TRBV19,NA,CASSPVRDYGYTF,TGTGCCAGTAGTCCCGTCCGGGACTATGGCTACACCTTC
NA,TRBJ1-2,TRBV6-1,NA,CASSRGHSNYGYTF,TGTGCCAGCAGCCGAGGACATTCCAACTATGGCTACACCTTC
once,TRBJ2-5,TRBV5-1,TRBD2,CASSLLAGEETQYF,TGCGCCAGCAGTTTACTAGCGGGAGAAGAGACCCAGTACTTC
NA,TRBJ2-7,TRBV28,TRBD1,CASRPTDRGQAEQYF,TGTGCCAGCAGACCCACCGACAGGGGACAGGCCGAGCAGTACTTC
NA,TRBJ1-2,TRBV7-8,NA,CASSSDSNYGYTF,TGTGCCAGCAGCTCAGACAGTAACTATGGCTACACCTTC
NA,TRBJ2-3,TRBV19,TRBD2,CASSGGDYLDTQYF,TGTGCCAGTAGTGGAGGGGACTACCTAGATACGCAGTATTTT
once,TRBJ2-5,TRBV7-9,TRBD1,CASSNGQGDTETQYF,TGTGCCAGCAGCAATGGACAGGGGGATACAGAGACCCAGTACTTC
NA,TRBJ2-1,TRBV6-5,TRBD2,CASRTSGRVNEQFF,TGTGCCAGCAGGACTAGCGGGAGGGTCAATGAGCAGTTCTTC
NA,TRBJ2-3,TRBV28,TRBD2,CASSTRSLAGGTDTQYF,TGTGCCAGCAGTACCCGCTCCCTAGCGGGAGGAACAGATACGCAGTATTTT
few,TRBJ1-5,TRBV18,NA,CASSQARLGEGLQAQPQHF,TGTGCCAGCTCACAGGCTCGGTTGGGGGAGGGACTGCAAGCTCAGCCCCAGCATTTT